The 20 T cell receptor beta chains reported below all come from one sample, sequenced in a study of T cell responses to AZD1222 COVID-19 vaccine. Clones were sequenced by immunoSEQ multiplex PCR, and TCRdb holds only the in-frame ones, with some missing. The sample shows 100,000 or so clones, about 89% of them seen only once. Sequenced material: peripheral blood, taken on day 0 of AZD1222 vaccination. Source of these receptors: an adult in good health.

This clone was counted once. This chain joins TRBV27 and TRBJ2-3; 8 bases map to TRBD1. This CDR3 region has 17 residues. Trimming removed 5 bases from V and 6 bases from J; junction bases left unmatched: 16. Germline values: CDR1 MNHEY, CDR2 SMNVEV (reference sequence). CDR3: CASSLSVGQGFMDTQYF. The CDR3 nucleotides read TGTGCCAGCAGTCTCTCCGTAGGACAGGGATTCATGGATACGCAGTATTTT.

CDR3 nucleotide sequence: TGCGCCAGCAGCCAGGAGGGGGAAGAGACCCAGTACTTC. Translation gives CASSQEGEETQYF. J is TRBJ2-5 and V is TRBV4-1; D may match TRBD1 or TRBD2 (6 bases each). Germline CDR1 is MGHRA and CDR2 is YSYEKL. This CDR3 has 13 amino acids. Trimming took off 3 bases at V and 3 bases at J, with 8 bases between the two ends.

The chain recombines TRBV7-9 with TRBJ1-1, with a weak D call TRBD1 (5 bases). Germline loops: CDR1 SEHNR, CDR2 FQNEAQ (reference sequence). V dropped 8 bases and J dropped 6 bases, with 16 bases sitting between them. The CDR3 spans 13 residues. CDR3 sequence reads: CASRWGDGAEAFF. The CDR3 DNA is TGTGCCAGCCGGTGGGGCGATGGCGCTGAAGCTTTCTTT.

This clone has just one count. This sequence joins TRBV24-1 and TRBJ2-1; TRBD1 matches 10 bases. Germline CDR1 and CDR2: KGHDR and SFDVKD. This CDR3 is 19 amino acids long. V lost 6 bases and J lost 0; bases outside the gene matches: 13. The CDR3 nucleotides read TGTGCCACCAGTTACTCCGGGACAGGGGCACCGACCTCCTACAATGAGCAGTTCTTC. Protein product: CATSYSGTGAPTSYNEQFF.

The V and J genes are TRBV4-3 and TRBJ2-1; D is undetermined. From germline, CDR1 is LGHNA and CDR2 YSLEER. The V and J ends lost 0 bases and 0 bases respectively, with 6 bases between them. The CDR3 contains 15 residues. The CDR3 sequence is CASSQDTDSYNEQFF. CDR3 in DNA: TGCGCCAGCAGCCAAGATACGGACTCCTACAATGAGCAGTTCTTC.

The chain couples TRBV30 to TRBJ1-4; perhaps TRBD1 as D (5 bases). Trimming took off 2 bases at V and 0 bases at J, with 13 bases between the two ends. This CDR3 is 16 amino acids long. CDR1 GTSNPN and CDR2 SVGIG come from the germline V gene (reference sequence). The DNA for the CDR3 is TGTGCCTGGAGTAAGGGGATAGGGTCAACTAATGAAAAACTGTTTTTT. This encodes CAWSKGIGSTNEKLFF.

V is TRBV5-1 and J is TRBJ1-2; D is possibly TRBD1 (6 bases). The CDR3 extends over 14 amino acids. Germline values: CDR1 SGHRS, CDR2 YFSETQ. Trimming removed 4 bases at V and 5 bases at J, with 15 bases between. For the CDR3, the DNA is TGCGCCAGCAGCCTCCAGACAGGCCCATATGGCTACACCTTC. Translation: CASSLQTGPYGYTF.

Written as DNA, the CDR3 is TGCGCCAGCAGCACGGCGAGCGGGACAGGGACCTATGGCTACACCTTC. Its translation: CASSTASGTGTYGYTF. The chain uses TRBV5-1 and TRBJ1-2; 9 bases match TRBD1. The CDR3 is 16 amino acids. J gave up 4 bases and V 4 bases, and 11 bases lay outside the gene matches. The germline V gene encodes CDR1 SGHRS and CDR2 YFSETQ. The full variable domain, with the rest looked up from reference TRBV5-1 and TRBJ1-2, is KAGVTQTPRYLIKTRGQQVTLSCSPISGHRSVSWYQQTPGQGLQFLFEYFSETQRNKGNFPGRFSGRQFSNSRSEMNVSTLELGDSALYLCASSTASGTGTYGYTFGSGTRLTVV.

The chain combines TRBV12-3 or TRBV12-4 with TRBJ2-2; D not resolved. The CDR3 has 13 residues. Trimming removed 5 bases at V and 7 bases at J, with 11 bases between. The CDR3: CASSLSPGGELFF. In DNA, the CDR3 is TGTGCCAGCAGTCTCAGCCCAGGCGGGGAGCTGTTTTTT.

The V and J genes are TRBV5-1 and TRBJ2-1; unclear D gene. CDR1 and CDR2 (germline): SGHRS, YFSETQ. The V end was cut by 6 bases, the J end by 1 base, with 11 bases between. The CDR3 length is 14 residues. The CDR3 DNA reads TGCGCCAGCACGGTGCAGCCTTCCTACAATGAGCAGTTCTTC. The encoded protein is CASTVQPSYNEQFF. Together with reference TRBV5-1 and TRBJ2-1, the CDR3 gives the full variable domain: KAGVTQTPRYLIKTRGQQVTLSCSPISGHRSVSWYQQTPGQGLQFLFEYFSETQRNKGNFPGRFSGRQFSNSRSEMNVSTLELGDSALYLCASTVQPSYNEQFFGPGTRLTVL.

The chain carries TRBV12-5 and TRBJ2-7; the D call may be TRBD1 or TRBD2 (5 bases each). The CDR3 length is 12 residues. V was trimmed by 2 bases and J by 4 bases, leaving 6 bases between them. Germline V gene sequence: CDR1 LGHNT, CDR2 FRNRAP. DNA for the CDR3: TGTGCTAGTGGTTTGTGGGGGTACGAGCAGTACTTC. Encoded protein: CASGLWGYEQYF.

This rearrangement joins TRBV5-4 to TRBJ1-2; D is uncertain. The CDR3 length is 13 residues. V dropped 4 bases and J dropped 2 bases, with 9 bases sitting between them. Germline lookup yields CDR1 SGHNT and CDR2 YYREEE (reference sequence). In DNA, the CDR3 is TGTGCCAGCAGCCCGCCCGGGAACTATGGCTACACCTTC. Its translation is CASSPPGNYGYTF.

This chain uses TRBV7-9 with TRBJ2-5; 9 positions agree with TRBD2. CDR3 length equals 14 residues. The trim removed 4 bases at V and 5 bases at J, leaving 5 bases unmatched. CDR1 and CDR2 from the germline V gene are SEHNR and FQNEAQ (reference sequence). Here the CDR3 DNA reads TGTGCCAGCAGCTCAGGGACTAGCTTTGAGACCCAGTACTTC. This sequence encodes CASSSGTSFETQYF. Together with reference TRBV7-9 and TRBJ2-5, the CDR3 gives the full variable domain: DTGVSQNPRHKITKRGQNVTFRCDPISEHNRLYWYRQTLGQGPEFLTYFQNEAQLEKSRLLSDRFSAERPKGSFSTLEIQRTEQGDSAMYLCASSSGTSFETQYFGPGTRLLVL.

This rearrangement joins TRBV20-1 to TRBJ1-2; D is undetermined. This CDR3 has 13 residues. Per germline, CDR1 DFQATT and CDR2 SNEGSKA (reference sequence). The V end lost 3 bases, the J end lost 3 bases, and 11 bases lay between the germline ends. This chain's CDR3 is CSASGSDYYGYTF. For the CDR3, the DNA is TGCAGTGCTAGTGGGTCGGACTACTATGGCTACACCTTC.

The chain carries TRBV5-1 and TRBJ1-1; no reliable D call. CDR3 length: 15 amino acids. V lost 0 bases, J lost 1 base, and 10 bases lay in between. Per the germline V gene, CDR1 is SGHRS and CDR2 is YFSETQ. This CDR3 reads CASSLEEGRNTEAFF. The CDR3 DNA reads TGCGCCAGCAGCTTGGAGGAAGGGAGGAACACTGAAGCTTTCTTT.

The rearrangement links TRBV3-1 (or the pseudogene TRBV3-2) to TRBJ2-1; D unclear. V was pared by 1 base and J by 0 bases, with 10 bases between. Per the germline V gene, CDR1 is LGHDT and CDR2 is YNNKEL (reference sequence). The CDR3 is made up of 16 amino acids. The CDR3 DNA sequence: TGTGCCAGCAGCCAAGCATTATGGCCCTCCTACAATGAGCAGTTCTTC. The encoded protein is CASSQALWPSYNEQFF.

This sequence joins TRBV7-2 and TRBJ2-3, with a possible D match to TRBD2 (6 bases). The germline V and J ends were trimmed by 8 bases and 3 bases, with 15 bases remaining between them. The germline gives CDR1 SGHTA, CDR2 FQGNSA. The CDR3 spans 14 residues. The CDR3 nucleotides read TGTGCCAGCCTTAACCGGGGGTGGACAGATACGCAGTATTTT. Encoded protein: CASLNRGWTDTQYF.

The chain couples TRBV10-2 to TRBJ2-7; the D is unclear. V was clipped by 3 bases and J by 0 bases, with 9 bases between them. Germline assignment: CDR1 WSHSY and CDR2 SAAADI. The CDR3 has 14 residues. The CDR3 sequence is CASSDSRSSYEQYF. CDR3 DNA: TGCGCCAGCAGTGACTCTAGGAGCTCCTACGAGCAGTACTTC.

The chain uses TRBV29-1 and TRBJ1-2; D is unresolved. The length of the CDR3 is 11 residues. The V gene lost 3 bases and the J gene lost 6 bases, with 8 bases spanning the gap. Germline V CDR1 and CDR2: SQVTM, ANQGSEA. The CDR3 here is CSVDVGNGYTF. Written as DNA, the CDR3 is TGCAGCGTTGATGTGGGAAATGGCTACACCTTC.

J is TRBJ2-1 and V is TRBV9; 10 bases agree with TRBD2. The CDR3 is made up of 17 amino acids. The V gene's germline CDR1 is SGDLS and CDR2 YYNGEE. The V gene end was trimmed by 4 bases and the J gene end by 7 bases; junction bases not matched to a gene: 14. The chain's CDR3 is CASSTPRNSGGRNEQFF. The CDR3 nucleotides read TGTGCCAGCAGCACTCCTAGGAATAGCGGGGGGAGGAATGAGCAGTTCTTC.